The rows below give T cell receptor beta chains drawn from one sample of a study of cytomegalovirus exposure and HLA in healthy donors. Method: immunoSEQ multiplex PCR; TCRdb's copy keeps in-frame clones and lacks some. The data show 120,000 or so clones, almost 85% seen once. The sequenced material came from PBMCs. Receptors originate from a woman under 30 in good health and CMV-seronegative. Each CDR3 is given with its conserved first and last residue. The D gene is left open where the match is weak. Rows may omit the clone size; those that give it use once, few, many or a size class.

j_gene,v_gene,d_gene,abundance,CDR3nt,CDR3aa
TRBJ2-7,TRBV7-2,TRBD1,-,TGTGCCAGCAGCTTAGCGGCACCCGGGACAGGCCCCTACGAGCAGTACTTC,CASSLAAPGTGPYEQYF
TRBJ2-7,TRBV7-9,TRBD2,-,TGTGCCAGCAGCTTAGTGGTAGCGGGGCCTACCTACGAGCAGTACTTC,CASSLVVAGPTYEQYF
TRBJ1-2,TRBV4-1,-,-,TGCGCCAGCAGCCAGACAGATAACTATGGCTACACCTTC,CASSQTDNYGYTF
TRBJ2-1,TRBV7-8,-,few,TGTGCCAGCAGCTTAACCGGTGAGCAGTTCTTC,CASSLTGEQFF
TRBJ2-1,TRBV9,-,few,TGTGCCAGCAGCGTAGGGGGCGTGACGTCCAATGAGCAGTTCTTC,CASSVGGVTSNEQFF
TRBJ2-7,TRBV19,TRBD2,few,TGTGCCAGGGGGTCAAGCGGGAGTTCCTACGAGCAGTACTTC,CARGSSGSSYEQYF
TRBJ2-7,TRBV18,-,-,TGTGCCAGCTCACCACCATCGGGGAGATCCGCCTACGAGCAGTACTTC,CASSPPSGRSAYEQYF
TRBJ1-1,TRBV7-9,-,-,TGTGCCAGCAGACAGGGGAACACTGAAGCTTTCTTT,CASRQGNTEAFF
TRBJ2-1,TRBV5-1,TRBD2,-,TGCGCCAGCAGCTTTGGTCTAGCGGGAGCCTTGACCTACAATGAGCAGTTCTTC,CASSFGLAGALTYNEQFF
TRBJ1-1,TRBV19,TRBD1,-,TGTGCCAGTAGTGTCCTCGGGACAGGGTTGCCTGAAGCTTTCTTT,CASSVLGTGLPEAFF
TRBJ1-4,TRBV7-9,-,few,TGTGCCAGCAGCTACCCCAGTACAACTAATGAAAAACTGTTTTTT,CASSYPSTTNEKLFF
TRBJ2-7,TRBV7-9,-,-,TGTTCCAGCAGCCCCCTAGGGGTAGCCTACGAGCAGTACTTC,CSSSPLGVAYEQYF
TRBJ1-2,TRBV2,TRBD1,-,TGTGCCAGCAGCGGGGACAGGGGCAATAACTATGGCTACACCTTC,CASSGDRGNNYGYTF
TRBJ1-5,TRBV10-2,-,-,TGCGCCAGCAGTACCGGGGAGACCAATCAGCCCCAGCATTTT,CASSTGETNQPQHF
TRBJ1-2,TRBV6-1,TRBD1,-,TGTGCCAGCAGGGGGACAGGCAACTATGGCTACACCTTC,CASRGTGNYGYTF
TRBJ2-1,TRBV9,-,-,TGTGCCAGCAGCGTACCCGGGAGTTCCTACAATGAGCAGTTCTTC,CASSVPGSSYNEQFF
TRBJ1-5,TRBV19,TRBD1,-,TGTGCCAGTGACAGGGGGAATCAGCCCCAGCATTTT,CASDRGNQPQHF
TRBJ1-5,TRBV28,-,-,TGTGCCAGCAGTTTTGACAGCCTCAATCAGCCCCAGCATTTT,CASSFDSLNQPQHF
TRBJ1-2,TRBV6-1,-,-,TGTGCCAGCAGTAAGACAGTGGAACAGACCAATGGCTACACCTTC,CASSKTVEQTNGYTF
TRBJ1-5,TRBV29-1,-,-,TGCAGCGTTGAGGGAGAGGCGGCAAATCAGCCCCAGCATTTT,CSVEGEAANQPQHF
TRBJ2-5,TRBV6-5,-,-,TGTGCCAGCAGTTTGTCAGCGGGTCAAGAGACCCAGTACTTC,CASSLSAGQETQYF
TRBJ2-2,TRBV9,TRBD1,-,TGTGCCAGCAGCGTGGGGGACAGGGAGAACACCGGGGAGCTGTTTTTT,CASSVGDRENTGELFF
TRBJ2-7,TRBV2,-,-,TGTGCCAGCAAAACCGAGGGATACGAGCAGTACTTC,CASKTEGYEQYF
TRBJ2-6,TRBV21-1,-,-,TGTGCCAGCAGCAAAGATAGCCCTGGACAGGGGGAAATCTCTGGGGCCAACGTCCTGACTTTC,CASSKDSPGQGEISGANVLTF
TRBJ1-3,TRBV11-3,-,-,TGTGCCAGCAGCTTCGGGCGGGAGAGAGCTGGAAACACCATATATTTT,CASSFGRERAGNTIYF
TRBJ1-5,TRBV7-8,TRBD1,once,TGTGCCAGCAGCTGGACCGGGACAGATCAGCCCCAGCATTTT,CASSWTGTDQPQHF
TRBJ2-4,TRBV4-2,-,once,TGTGCCAGCAGCCAAGTCCAAGGGGGGGGCCCCAGGGGCGGCAAAAACATTCAGTACTTC,CASSQVQGGGPRGGKNIQYF
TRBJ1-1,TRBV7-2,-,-,TGTGCCAGCAGCTTAGGCCCAGGAAGTACTGAAGCTTTCTTT,CASSLGPGSTEAFF
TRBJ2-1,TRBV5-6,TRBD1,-,TGTGCCAGCAGCTTGGTAGGACAGGGGGTAACCTACAATGAGCAGTTCTTC,CASSLVGQGVTYNEQFF
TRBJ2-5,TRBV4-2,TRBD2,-,TGTGCCAGCAGCCTCCCCGCCCCGCCTAGCGGGGGCCCGGAGACCCAGTACTTC,CASSLPAPPSGGPETQYF
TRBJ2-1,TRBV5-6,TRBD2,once,TGTGCCAGCAGCTTGGGCGGGACTAGCGGGAAACGGCAGGAGTTCTTC,CASSLGGTSGKRQEFF
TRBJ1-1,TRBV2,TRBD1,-,TGTGCCAGCAGTGAAGCGCTTTGGGGACAGATGAACACTGAAGCTTTCTTT,CASSEALWGQMNTEAFF
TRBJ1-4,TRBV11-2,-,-,TGTGCCAGCAGCTTAGGGACAAAACTTGCAACTAATGAAAAACTGTTTTTT,CASSLGTKLATNEKLFF